The TCR beta chain described here comes from a study of CD8+ T cells in alopecia areata. Overall study context: Those patients who were treated received oral tofacitinib, which was given at 5 to 10 mg twice daily for moderate-to-severe alopecia areata. Study conclusions and caveats: Scalp sample sequencing also detects resident alphabeta T cells of normal skin. Many expanded lesional clones persisted in scalp and blood during tofacitinib treatment. Lesional scalp displayed greater clonality than normal scalp, most notably in alopecia totalis/universalis.

This CDR3 comprises 13 residues. V lost 2 bases, J lost 8 bases, and 11 bases lay in between. From germline, CDR1 is SGHRS and CDR2 YFSETQ. Treatment noted: oral pan-JAK inhibitor, 5-10 mg twice daily. With respect to this clone: What it binds is unknown.

Investigators isolated RNA and reverse transcribed it into cDNA to act as the sequencing template. Assay used: immunoSEQ multiplex PCR; TCRdb lists only in-frame clones, some missing. The sample has about 250,000 clones, around three fifths seen once; the top ten hold 0.93%. The sequence derives from a human donor with alopecia areata. Sample: CD4+ T cells sorted from blood, taken between weeks 51 and 52, from a patient treated with tofacitinib. The J gene is TRBJ2-1, the V gene TRBV5-1; no firm D call. The DNA for the CDR3 is TGCGCCAGCAGCTTCCTTCTCGCCCATGAGCAGTTCTTC. Its protein product is CASSFLLAHEQFF. The whole variable domain, filled in from reference TRBV5-1 and TRBJ2-1, reads KAGVTQTPRYLIKTRGQQVTLSCSPISGHRSVSWYQQTPGQGLQFLFEYFSETQRNKGNFPGRFSGRQFSNSRSEMNVSTLELGDSALYLCASSFLLAHEQFFGPGTRLTVL.